Below are 7 T cell receptor beta chains sequenced from a single sample in a study of tumor-infiltrating lymphocytes in primary liver carcinoma. Blood RNA was derived from unsorted whole blood, and germline DNA was extracted too. With around 520 ng total RNA as template and a constant-region primer, TCR beta cDNA was made. Slightly modified ARM-PCR with three nested multiplex PCR rounds yielded TCR beta libraries. TRBV1-TRBV30 forward primers paired with a C-beta reverse primer were used in the first two PCR rounds, which ran roughly 10 cycles each. TCRdb called the multiplex PCR reads again in MiXCR, with one record for every CDR3 protein. Here the sample spans about 200,000 distinct CDR3 sequences, approximately 64% being singletons. The sequenced sample consisted of peripheral blood. The receptors were gathered from a woman aged 55-70 years with primary liver carcinoma and hepatitis B virus infection.

This clonotype occurred once. Its ends do not fully match the called genes, so a read error is possible. This sequence joins TRBV6-2 or TRBV6-3 and TRBJ1-1; D gene unclear. CDR1 is MNHEY and CDR2 is SVGEGT in the germline V gene. CDR3 length equals 14 residues. The CDR3 DNA reads TGTGCCAGCAGTCTCCGTTCGGGGAGCACTAAAGCTTTCTTT. It yields the protein CASSLRSGSTKAFF.

The chain is built from TRBV19 and TRBJ2-7; 7 bases map to TRBD1. The CDR3 contains 14 residues. Trimming took 5 bases from V and 3 from J; bases not matched to a gene: 7. CDR1 LNHDA and CDR2 SQIVND come from the germline V gene (reference sequence). The CDR3 region is CASSPRDSVYEQYF. In nucleotides, the CDR3 is TGTGCCAGTAGTCCCCGGGACAGCGTCTACGAGCAGTACTTC. The full variable domain, in which reference TRBV19 and TRBJ2-7 provide the parts outside the CDR3, is DGGITQSPKYLFRKEGQNVTLSCEQNLNHDAMYWYRQDPGQGLRLIYYSQIVNDFQKGDIAEGYSVSREKKESFPLTVTSAQKNPTAFYLCASSPRDSVYEQYFGPGTRLTVT.

This clonotype was counted many times. V gene TRBV6-2 or TRBV6-3 combines with J gene TRBJ2-1; possibly TRBD1 for D (6 bases). The CDR3 has 14 residues. V was cut by 6 bases and J by 8 bases, with 17 bases left in between. CDR1 is MNHEY, CDR2 SVGEGT, per germline. The CDR3 region is CASSLAAAGDEQFF. The CDR3 DNA reads TGTGCCAGCAGCCTCGCAGCGGCAGGGGATGAGCAGTTCTTC.

This clonotype was recorded a few times. The chain joins TRBV5-6 to TRBJ2-7; D might be TRBD2 (6 bases). The CDR3 consists of 19 residues. Germline CDR1 SGHDT, CDR2 YYEEEE. V was clipped by 4 bases and J by 1 base, with 27 bases between them. The CDR3 loop is CASSPAANSGRDQSYEQYF. CDR3 sequence (DNA): TGTGCCAGCAGCCCGGCCGCGAATTCCGGGAGAGACCAGTCCTACGAGCAGTACTTC.

About this clonotype: Because the CDR3 is missing its conserved closing phenylalanine or tryptophan, this is likely a read error. The gene calls are TRBV11-2 and TRBJ2-7, with TRBD2 identical over 7 bases. This CDR3 spans 15 amino acids. Germline V CDR1 and CDR2: SGHAT, FQNNGV. In DNA form, the CDR3 reads TGCGCCAGCAGCTTTTCCGGGGCTAGCGGCTACGAGCAGTACTCC. Its protein product is CASSFSGASGYEQYS.

To note about this clonotype: A much larger clonotype is one base distant, so this may be a read error. The rearrangement joins TRBV5-1 to TRBJ1-1; D possibly corresponds to TRBD1 (5 bases). CDR1 SGHRS and CDR2 YFSETQ come from the germline V gene. CDR3 length: 15 amino acids. The V and J ends lost 0 bases and 1 base respectively, with 10 bases between them. The CDR3 spells CASSLGGWTNTEAFF. The DNA for the CDR3 is TGCGCCAGCAGCTTGGGGGGCTGGACGAACACTGAAGCTTTCTTT.

This clonotype was detected only a few times. The chain couples TRBV10-2 to TRBJ2-7; no clear D gene. The CDR3 has 13 residues. CDR1 and CDR2 from the germline V gene are WSHSY and SAAADI. V lost 7 bases and J lost 4, with 14 bases in between. CDR3 in amino acids: CASIGRSEYEQYF. CDR3 coding DNA: TGCGCCAGCATTGGAAGGAGCGAGTACGAGCAGTACTTC.